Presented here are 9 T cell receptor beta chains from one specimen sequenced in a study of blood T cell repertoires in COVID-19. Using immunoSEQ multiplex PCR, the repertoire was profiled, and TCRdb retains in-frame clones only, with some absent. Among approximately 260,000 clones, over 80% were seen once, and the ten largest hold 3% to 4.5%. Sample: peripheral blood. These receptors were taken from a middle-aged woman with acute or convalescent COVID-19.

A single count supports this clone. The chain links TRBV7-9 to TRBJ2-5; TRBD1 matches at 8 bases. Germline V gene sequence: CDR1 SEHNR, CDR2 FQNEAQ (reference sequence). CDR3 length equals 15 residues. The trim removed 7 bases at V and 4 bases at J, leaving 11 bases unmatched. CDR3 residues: CASTFRQGTSETQYF. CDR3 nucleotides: TGTGCCAGCACCTTTAGACAGGGGACATCAGAGACCCAGTACTTC.

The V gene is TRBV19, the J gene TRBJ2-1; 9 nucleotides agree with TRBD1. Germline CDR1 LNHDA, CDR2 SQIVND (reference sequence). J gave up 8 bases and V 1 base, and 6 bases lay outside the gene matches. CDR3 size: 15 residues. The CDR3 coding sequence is TGTGCCAGTAGTATAGTTACAGGGGGCTGGGATGAGCAGTTCTTC. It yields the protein CASSIVTGGWDEQFF. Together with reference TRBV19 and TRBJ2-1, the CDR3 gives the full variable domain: DGGITQSPKYLFRKEGQNVTLSCEQNLNHDAMYWYRQDPGQGLRLIYYSQIVNDFQKGDIAEGYSVSREKKESFPLTVTSAQKNPTAFYLCASSIVTGGWDEQFFGPGTRLTVL.

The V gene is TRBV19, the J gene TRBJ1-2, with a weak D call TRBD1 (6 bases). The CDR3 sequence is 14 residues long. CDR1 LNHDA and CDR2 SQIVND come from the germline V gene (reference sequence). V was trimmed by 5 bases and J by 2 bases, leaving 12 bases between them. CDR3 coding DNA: TGTGCCAGTAGTCCCGATCAGGGGAACTATGGCTACACCTTC. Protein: CASSPDQGNYGYTF. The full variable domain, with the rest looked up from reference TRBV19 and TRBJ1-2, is DGGITQSPKYLFRKEGQNVTLSCEQNLNHDAMYWYRQDPGQGLRLIYYSQIVNDFQKGDIAEGYSVSREKKESFPLTVTSAQKNPTAFYLCASSPDQGNYGYTFGSGTRLTVV.

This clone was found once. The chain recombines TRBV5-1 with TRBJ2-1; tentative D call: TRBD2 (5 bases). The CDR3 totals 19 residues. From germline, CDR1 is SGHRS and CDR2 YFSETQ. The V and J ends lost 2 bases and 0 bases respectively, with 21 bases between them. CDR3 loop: CASSLVMTGLSSSYNEQFF. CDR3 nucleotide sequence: TGCGCCAGCAGCTTAGTTATGACCGGACTGTCGAGCTCCTACAATGAGCAGTTCTTC. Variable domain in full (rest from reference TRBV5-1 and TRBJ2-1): KAGVTQTPRYLIKTRGQQVTLSCSPISGHRSVSWYQQTPGQGLQFLFEYFSETQRNKGNFPGRFSGRQFSNSRSEMNVSTLELGDSALYLCASSLVMTGLSSSYNEQFFGPGTRLTVL.

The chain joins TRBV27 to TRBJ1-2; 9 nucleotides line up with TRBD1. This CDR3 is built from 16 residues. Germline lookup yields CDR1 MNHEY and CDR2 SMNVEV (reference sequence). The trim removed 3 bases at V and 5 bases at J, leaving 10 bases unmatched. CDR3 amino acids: CASSFQGQGEIYGYTF. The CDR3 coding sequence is TGTGCCAGCAGTTTTCAGGGACAGGGAGAGATTTATGGCTACACCTTC.

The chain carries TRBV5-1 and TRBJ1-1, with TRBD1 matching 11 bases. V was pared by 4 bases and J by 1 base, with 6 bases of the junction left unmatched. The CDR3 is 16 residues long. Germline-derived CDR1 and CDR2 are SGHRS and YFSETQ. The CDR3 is CASSPGQGARNTEAFF. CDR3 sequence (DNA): TGCGCCAGCAGCCCCGGACAGGGGGCGCGGAACACTGAAGCTTTCTTT. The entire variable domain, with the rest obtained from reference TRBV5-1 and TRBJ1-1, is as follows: KAGVTQTPRYLIKTRGQQVTLSCSPISGHRSVSWYQQTPGQGLQFLFEYFSETQRNKGNFPGRFSGRQFSNSRSEMNVSTLELGDSALYLCASSPGQGARNTEAFFGQGTRLTVV.

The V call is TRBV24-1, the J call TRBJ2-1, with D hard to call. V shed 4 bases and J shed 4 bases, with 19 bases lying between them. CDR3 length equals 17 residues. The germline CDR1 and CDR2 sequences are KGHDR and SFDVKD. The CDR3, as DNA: TGTGCCACCAGTGACCCGGGTCCCAAATCGAGTTACAATGAGCAGTTCTTC. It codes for CATSDPGPKSSYNEQFF.

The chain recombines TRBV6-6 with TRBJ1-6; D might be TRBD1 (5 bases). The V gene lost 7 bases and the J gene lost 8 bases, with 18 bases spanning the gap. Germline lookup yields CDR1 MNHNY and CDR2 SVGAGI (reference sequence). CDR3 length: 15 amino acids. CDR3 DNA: TGTGCCAGCACCGCGGGGACGGCAGTGGATTCACCCCTCCACTTT. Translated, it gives CASTAGTAVDSPLHF.

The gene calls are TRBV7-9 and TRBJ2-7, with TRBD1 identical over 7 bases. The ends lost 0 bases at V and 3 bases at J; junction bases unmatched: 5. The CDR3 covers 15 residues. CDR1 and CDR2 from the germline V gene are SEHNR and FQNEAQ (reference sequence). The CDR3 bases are TGTGCCAGCAGCTTAGCAGACAGGGCCAACTACGAGCAGTACGTC. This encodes CASSLADRANYEQYV.